This T cell receptor beta chain was recorded in a study of T cell responses to AZD1222 COVID-19 vaccine. Findings and caveats of the study: Spike-specific TCR breadth and depth grew following two AZD1222 doses. In a largely white British group with more females than males, clonal diversity was possibly underestimated. None of the repertoires were sampled until the peak T cell response had passed. Seropositive at baseline were only 5 to 7 AZD1222 recipients.

Libraries were prepared by immunoSEQ multiplex PCR; TCRdb keeps only in-frame clonotypes and omits some of them. The table shows some 200,000 clones, with about 95% occurring only once. This clone was counted a single time. Its specificity is unknown. Unmatched junction bases numbered 2, after V lost 2 bases and J lost 2 bases. This CDR3 contains 16 residues. Germline V gene data show CDR1 as MNHEY and CDR2 as SVGEGT. This chain connects TRBV6-2 or TRBV6-3 to TRBJ2-1, with TRBD2 matching over 11 bases. The receptor's source is an adult who received the MenACWY meningococcal vaccine as a control. The sequenced sample was peripheral blood, obtained 28 days after the second dose of the MenACWY control vaccine. The CDR3 here is CASSYVAGGPYNEQFF. The CDR3 nucleotides are TGTGCCAGCAGTTACGTAGCGGGAGGGCCCTACAATGAGCAGTTCTTC.